The rows below give T cell receptor beta chains drawn from one sample of a study of cytomegalovirus exposure and HLA in healthy donors. Sequencing used immunoSEQ multiplex PCR; TCRdb keeps in-frame clones, though not all of them. The sample contains 250,000 to 300,000 clones, just over 85% of which appear only once. Specimen: PBMCs. The receptors come from a woman in her late teens or twenties in good health and CMV-seronegative. Both conserved end residues are part of each CDR3. The order of the fields is CDR3 DNA, CDR3 protein, CDR3 length, clone size, J gene, V gene, D gene. D genes are given only for firm matches. Part of the rows lack a size; the others show once, few, many or a class for expanded clones.

TGTGCCAGCGACCCGGGACAGGGAACAGATACGCAGTATTTT CASDPGQGTDTQYF 14 - TRBJ2-3 TRBV19 TRBD1
TGTGCCAGCAGCTTAGATCGGCAGACATACTATGGCTACACCTTC CASSLDRQTYYGYTF 15 - TRBJ1-2 TRBV11-2 -
TGTGCCAGCAGCGTCGGACTAGCTAGGGATACGCAGTATTTT CASSVGLARDTQYF 14 - TRBJ2-3 TRBV9 TRBD2
TGTGCCAGTACTAGGGACAGATTGAACACTGAAGCTTTCTTT CASTRDRLNTEAFF 14 - TRBJ1-1 TRBV19 TRBD1
TGTGCCAGCACATCACGCCAGTGGGGGGGCCCAGATACGCAGTATTTT CASTSRQWGGPDTQYF 16 - TRBJ2-3 TRBV7-2 -
TGTGCCAGCAGCTTCGAGGCCAACTATGGCTACACCTTC CASSFEANYGYTF 13 few TRBJ1-2 TRBV5-4 -
TGCAGCGTTACGTCACAGGGGTCGTATGCCGGGGAGCTGTTTTTT CSVTSQGSYAGELFF 15 - TRBJ2-2 TRBV29-1 TRBD1
TGTGCCATCAGTGGGACAGGGGGACCCTACGAGCAGTACTTC CAISGTGGPYEQYF 14 - TRBJ2-7 TRBV10-3 TRBD1
TGTGCCAGCAGTTCCGCCGGGACTAGCGGGAGCTACGAGCAGTACTTC CASSSAGTSGSYEQYF 16 - TRBJ2-7 TRBV6-5 TRBD2
TGTGCCAGCACGCAGACAGGGGTGTTGTACGAGCAGTACTTC CASTQTGVLYEQYF 14 - TRBJ2-7 TRBV2 TRBD1
TGTGCCAGCTCACCGGGACAGGGTCATTCACCCCTCCACTTT CASSPGQGHSPLHF 14 - TRBJ1-6 TRBV18 TRBD1
TGCGCCAGCAGCTTGGTATCAGGGCTCGACGGCTACACCTTC CASSLVSGLDGYTF 14 - TRBJ1-2 TRBV5-1 -
TGTGCCAGCACCACCGGACAGGATCTCTCCTACGAGCAGTACTTC CASTTGQDLSYEQYF 15 - TRBJ2-7 TRBV5-4 TRBD1
TGTGCTAGTGGTTTGGTGCCCGGGACTAGAGAAGCCGGGGAGCTGTTTTTT CASGLVPGTREAGELFF 17 - TRBJ2-2 TRBV12-5 TRBD2
TGTGCCAGCAGCCCGGGACTAGCGGACCTCCAGGAGACCCAGTACTTC CASSPGLADLQETQYF 16 - TRBJ2-5 TRBV5-6 TRBD2
TGTGCCAGCTCACCCCTCGGGGAGACCCAGTACTTC CASSPLGETQYF 12 - TRBJ2-5 TRBV18 -
TGTGCCAGCAGCTTAGCTTCAGTCTTGAACACTGAAGCTTTCTTT CASSLASVLNTEAFF 15 - TRBJ1-1 TRBV7-9 -
TGTGCCAGCAGCACAGCAGGGGGGGAAAAACTGTTTTTT CASSTAGGEKLFF 13 - TRBJ1-4 TRBV11-3 TRBD1
TGTGCCAGCAGCTTAATGAGTCCCGACTACGAGCAGTACTTC CASSLMSPDYEQYF 14 - TRBJ2-7 TRBV7-6 -
TGTGCCAGCAGTGGCGGGACAGGCTACAATCAGCCCCAGCATTTT CASSGGTGYNQPQHF 15 - TRBJ1-5 TRBV6-1 TRBD1
TGTGCCAGCAGTTACGATACAGGGACCAACTATGGCTACACCTTC CASSYDTGTNYGYTF 15 - TRBJ1-2 TRBV6-5 -
TGCGCCAGCGGCCGGGGGGGATACGAGCAGTACTTC CASGRGGYEQYF 12 few TRBJ2-7 TRBV10-1 TRBD2
TGTGCCACCAGCAGAGATTATGAGACCAAAGGAGACAATGAGCAGTTCTTC CATSRDYETKGDNEQFF 17 - TRBJ2-1 TRBV15 -
TGTGCCAGCAGCTTGGGCGTGGACAGGGGCACTGAAGCTTTCTTT CASSLGVDRGTEAFF 15 - TRBJ1-1 TRBV5-8 TRBD1
TGTGCCAGCAGTCTTACCGGGACTCTATACAATGAGCAGTTCTTC CASSLTGTLYNEQFF 15 - TRBJ2-1 TRBV27 -
TGCGCCAGCAGCCCAGGGTTAGACCAGCCCCAGCATTTT CASSPGLDQPQHF 13 - TRBJ1-5 TRBV5-1 -
TGTGCCAGCAGCTCAGGGGGAAGGGTTGAAAAACTGTTTTTT CASSSGGRVEKLFF 14 - TRBJ1-4 TRBV6-6 TRBD1
TGTGCCAGCAGCTCCAGACTAGCGGGAGCGACTGAGCAGTTCTTC CASSSRLAGATEQFF 15 - TRBJ2-1 TRBV5-4 TRBD2